A selection of T cell receptor beta chains follows, all from one sample in a study of blood T cell repertoires in COVID-19. Data came from immunoSEQ multiplex PCR; TCRdb stores just in-frame clones and leaves some out. The table shows 300,000 or so clones, with over 85% occurring only once. The specimen was PBMCs or T cells enriched from blood (not recorded which). These TCRs come from a woman in her forties or fifties who had been exposed to COVID-19. Each CDR3 is given without its conserved first and last residue. Fields, in order: V gene, CDR3 protein.

V: TRBV7-7
CDR3: ASSSATGLAGGPQTQY

V: TRBV5-1
CDR3: ASSLGVGATNEKLF

V: TRBV12-5
CDR3: ASGLDSLGYT

V: TRBV4-1
CDR3: ASSQEPQRLFSDTQY

V: TRBV4-1
CDR3: ASSHPGPRNYGYT

V: TRBV29-1
CDR3: SVISRTLTDTEAF

V: TRBV2
CDR3: ASSGQGLSNQPQH

V: TRBV10-3
CDR3: AISEPTSGVDTQY

V: TRBV10-3
CDR3: AISESLWESTTNEKLF

V: TRBV21-1
CDR3: ASSKDYRAGNQPQH

V: TRBV5-5
CDR3: ASSLYLGISGNQPQH

V: TRBV5-1
CDR3: ASSPGTGAARGEAF

V: TRBV25-1
CDR3: ASSETGHEQY

V: TRBV19
CDR3: ASSSGGDEQY

V: TRBV7-9
CDR3: ASSPGGFEFYEQY

V: TRBV5-1
CDR3: ASSATGGGSGNTIY

V: TRBV10-3
CDR3: AISERVEAPLH

V: TRBV6-1
CDR3: ASSEYWAGVATGELF

V: TRBV27
CDR3: ASSYRTGDSPLH

V: TRBV12-3/TRBV12-4
CDR3: ASSNSGSEQF

V: TRBV10-3
CDR3: AISRQGQKETQY

V: TRBV3-1/TRBV3-2
CDR3: ASSRWETGVKSPLH

V: TRBV28
CDR3: ASRPQGPYEQY

V: TRBV6-5
CDR3: ASSYSAGGYGYT

V: TRBV4-1
CDR3: ASSQGTGGSTYEQY

V: TRBV19
CDR3: ATRQGGGNTIY

V: TRBV27
CDR3: ASRTGGGNEKLF